The TCR beta chain described here comes from a study of regulatory T cells in long-lasting Graves disease. Background on the study: Antithyroid drugs had been taken under 3 months by newly diagnosed Graves' patients.

Researchers made TCR beta libraries by using iRepertoire HTBI primers and running Arm-PCR on CDR3 regions. TCRdb recomputed calls from the multiplex PCR reads with MiXCR, one row per CDR3 protein. The sample includes 450,000 to 600,000 distinct CDR3 sequences, 13% seen only once; the top ten take about 9.1%. This clonotype showed up many times. V lost 11 bases and J 3 bases, leaving 16 bases between the germline ends. Looked up from germline, CDR1 is SEHNR and CDR2 is FQNEAQ (reference sequence). CDR3 length: 14 amino acids. Regarding time point: newly diagnosed GD, antithyroid drugs for less than 3 months. Extracted PBMC RNA gave rise to the TCR library. These same records also appear under a second study, on T cells in Graves' hyperthyroidism and ophthalmopathy.

The chain joins TRBV7-9 to TRBJ1-4; D unresolved. This specimen consisted of peripheral blood mononuclear cells (PBMCs), obtained at new diagnosis, from a patient treated with antithyroid drugs. This TCR was sampled from a young man with Graves disease. CDR3 loop: CALPRGAANEKLFF. In DNA, the CDR3 is TGTGCCTTACCTCGGGGTGCGGCTAATGAAAAACTGTTTTTT. The full variable domain, rest sourced from reference TRBV7-9 and TRBJ1-4, is DTGVSQNPRHKITKRGQNVTFRCDPISEHNRLYWYRQTLGQGPEFLTYFQNEAQLEKSRLLSDRFSAERPKGSFSTLEIQRTEQGDSAMYLCALPRGAANEKLFFGSGTQLSVL.